Listed below are T cell receptor beta chains from one sample, sequenced in a study of shared clonotypes between healthy human individuals. TCRdb keeps only in-frame clones here, not all; method: immunoSEQ multiplex PCR. Of about 2 million clones in the sample, approximately 95% were seen once. The sample consisted of naive CD8+ T cells sorted from blood. These receptors were taken from a man in his late teens or twenties in good health. CDR3s include the opening cysteine and the closing phenylalanine or tryptophan. Each record gives: CDR3 protein, CDR3 DNA, V gene, J gene, D gene, clone size. A D gene is named only where the DNA matches it firmly. Part of the rows lack a size; the others show once, few, many or a class for expanded clones.

CDR3: CASSQTTGRDQPQHF; DNA: TGCGCCAGCAGCCAAACGACTGGAAGGGATCAGCCCCAGCATTTT; V: TRBV4-1; J: TRBJ1-5; D: NA; size: NA
CDR3: CASSTSGGTSPGANVLTF; DNA: TGTGCCAGCAGCACCTCAGGGGGCACCTCTCCTGGGGCCAACGTCCTGACTTTC; V: TRBV7-9; J: TRBJ2-6; D: TRBD1; size: NA
CDR3: CARRLRESPEAFF; DNA: TGTGCCCGCAGACTTCGGGAAAGTCCTGAAGCTTTCTTT; V: TRBV30; J: TRBJ1-1; D: NA; size: once
CDR3: CASSEPVLLLQETQYF; DNA: TGTGCCAGCAGTGAACCAGTGCTACTACTTCAAGAGACCCAGTACTTC; V: TRBV2; J: TRBJ2-5; D: NA; size: NA
CDR3: CASSAPTSGAEQYF; DNA: TGTGCCAGCAGTGCCCCTACTTCGGGTGCCGAGCAGTACTTC; V: TRBV6-4; J: TRBJ2-7; D: NA; size: once
CDR3: CASTGLKTGELFF; DNA: TGTGCCAGCACCGGTCTTAAAACCGGGGAGCTGTTTTTT; V: TRBV6-5; J: TRBJ2-2; D: NA; size: NA
CDR3: CASSDRPSTDTQYF; DNA: TGTGCCAGCAGTGACAGGCCAAGCACAGATACGCAGTATTTT; V: TRBV25-1; J: TRBJ2-3; D: NA; size: NA
CDR3: CASSLSPGTADTQYF; DNA: TGTGCTAGCAGCTTAAGCCCCGGGACTGCAGATACGCAGTATTTT; V: TRBV7-7; J: TRBJ2-3; D: NA; size: NA
CDR3: CASGLDRTSGNYEQYF; DNA: TGTGCTAGTGGTTTGGACCGGACTAGCGGGAACTACGAGCAGTACTTC; V: TRBV12-5; J: TRBJ2-7; D: TRBD2; size: NA
CDR3: CASSYRTTDTQYF; DNA: TGTGCCAGCAGCTACCGCACCACAGATACGCAGTATTTT; V: TRBV5-8; J: TRBJ2-3; D: NA; size: NA
CDR3: CASSAPGQGAGGYTF; DNA: TGTGCCAGCAGTGCCCCGGGACAGGGGGCGGGTGGCTACACCTTC; V: TRBV9; J: TRBJ1-2; D: TRBD1; size: NA
CDR3: CASSQGPGTGKYEQYF; DNA: TGCGCCAGCAGCCAGGGTCCCGGGACAGGGAAATACGAGCAGTACTTC; V: TRBV4-1; J: TRBJ2-7; D: TRBD1; size: NA
CDR3: CASINRDEKLFF; DNA: TGTGCCAGCATTAACAGGGATGAAAAACTGTTTTTT; V: TRBV2; J: TRBJ1-4; D: NA; size: NA
CDR3: CASSLSAGGREQYF; DNA: TGCGCCAGCAGCTTGTCGGCAGGGGGTCGGGAGCAGTACTTC; V: TRBV5-1; J: TRBJ2-7; D: TRBD1; size: NA
CDR3: CASSLAENTGELFF; DNA: TGTGCCAGCAGCTTAGCGGAGAACACCGGGGAGCTGTTTTTT; V: TRBV7-2; J: TRBJ2-2; D: NA; size: NA
CDR3: CASSFQGAHTDTQYF; DNA: TGTGCCAGCAGCTTCCAGGGGGCGCATACAGATACGCAGTATTTT; V: TRBV7-9; J: TRBJ2-3; D: TRBD1; size: NA
CDR3: CASSLSLAAEQYF; DNA: TGTGCCAGCAGTTTATCCCTAGCTGCCGAGCAGTACTTC; V: TRBV27; J: TRBJ2-7; D: NA; size: few
CDR3: CASSLDGEREQFF; DNA: TGTGCCAGCAGCTTAGATGGGGAGCGGGAGCAGTTCTTC; V: TRBV7-9; J: TRBJ2-1; D: NA; size: NA
CDR3: CASSWGIEQYF; DNA: TGTGCCAGCAGTTGGGGGATCGAGCAGTACTTC; V: TRBV7-9; J: TRBJ2-7; D: NA; size: NA
CDR3: CASSVAVEGGYTF; DNA: TGTGCCAGCAGCGTAGCTGTGGAGGGTGGCTACACCTTC; V: TRBV9; J: TRBJ1-2; D: NA; size: NA
CDR3: CASSLGYSYNEQFF; DNA: TGCGCCAGCAGCTTGGGATACTCCTACAATGAGCAGTTCTTC; V: TRBV5-1; J: TRBJ2-1; D: NA; size: once
CDR3: CASSEASGEAFF; DNA: TGCGCCAGCAGTGAGGCTTCAGGGGAAGCTTTCTTT; V: TRBV10-1; J: TRBJ1-1; D: NA; size: NA
CDR3: CASSRGTSYEQYF; DNA: TGTGCCAGCAGCCGGGGGACTTCCTACGAGCAGTACTTC; V: TRBV7-6; J: TRBJ2-7; D: NA; size: once
CDR3: CASSLKGGSLYNEQFF; DNA: TGTGCCAGCAGTCTTAAGGGGGGGTCACTCTACAATGAGCAGTTCTTC; V: TRBV28; J: TRBJ2-1; D: NA; size: NA
CDR3: CATAPGTGYEQYF; DNA: TGTGCCACCGCCCCCGGGACAGGATACGAGCAGTACTTC; V: TRBV19; J: TRBJ2-7; D: TRBD1; size: NA
CDR3: CASSDPAGVTDTQYF; DNA: TGTGCCAGCAGTGACCCGGCAGGGGTAACAGATACGCAGTATTTT; V: TRBV2; J: TRBJ2-3; D: NA; size: NA
CDR3: CASSRRDDEQFF; DNA: TGTGCCAGCAGTCGACGCGACGATGAGCAGTTCTTC; V: TRBV2; J: TRBJ2-1; D: NA; size: NA
CDR3: CASSLLGTGPQETQYF; DNA: TGTGCCAGCAGCTTATTAGGGACAGGGCCCCAAGAGACCCAGTACTTC; V: TRBV7-3; J: TRBJ2-5; D: TRBD1; size: NA
CDR3: CATSFDPNTEAFF; DNA: TGTGCCACCAGCTTCGACCCGAACACTGAAGCTTTCTTT; V: TRBV15; J: TRBJ1-1; D: NA; size: NA
CDR3: CASSGGSSTEAFF; DNA: TGTGCCAGCAGCGGGGGAAGTTCTACAGAAGCTTTCTTT; V: TRBV9; J: TRBJ1-1; D: NA; size: NA
CDR3: CAWSVGGNTEAFF; DNA: TGTGCCTGGAGTGTTGGGGGGAACACTGAAGCTTTCTTT; V: TRBV30; J: TRBJ1-1; D: NA; size: many
CDR3: CASSEEGYQPQHF; DNA: TGTGCCAGCAGTGAAGAGGGGTACCAGCCCCAGCATTTT; V: TRBV2; J: TRBJ1-5; D: NA; size: few
CDR3: CASSSGTGSSDTIYF; DNA: TGTGCCAGCAGCTCCGGGACAGGGTCCTCGGACACCATATATTTT; V: TRBV7-2; J: TRBJ1-3; D: TRBD1; size: NA
CDR3: CASSFAGTFQETQYF; DNA: TGTGCCAGCAGCTTCGCAGGGACGTTTCAAGAGACCCAGTACTTC; V: TRBV7-6; J: TRBJ2-5; D: NA; size: NA
CDR3: CASSPKGRGEKLFF; DNA: TGTGCCAGCAGCCCAAAGGGGCGCGGTGAAAAACTGTTTTTT; V: TRBV13; J: TRBJ1-4; D: NA; size: NA
CDR3: CASSPYTTGTGELFF; DNA: TGTGCCAGCAGCCCATACACAACAGGCACCGGGGAGCTGTTTTTT; V: TRBV14; J: TRBJ2-2; D: NA; size: NA
CDR3: CAIYQPPRTGSTGELFF; DNA: TGTGCCATATATCAACCCCCTAGGACAGGGAGCACCGGGGAGCTGTTTTTT; V: TRBV2; J: TRBJ2-2; D: TRBD1; size: NA
CDR3: CASSLGSNTEAFF; DNA: TGTGCCAGCAGCTTAGGCAGCAACACTGAAGCTTTCTTT; V: TRBV7-9; J: TRBJ1-1; D: NA; size: NA
CDR3: CASSYSETGWETQYF; DNA: TGTGCCAGCAGTTACTCAGAGACAGGGTGGGAGACCCAGTACTTC; V: TRBV6-5; J: TRBJ2-5; D: TRBD1; size: NA
CDR3: CASSQTTGGYEQYF; DNA: TGCGCCAGCAGCCAAACAACAGGGGGCTACGAGCAGTACTTC; V: TRBV4-3; J: TRBJ2-7; D: TRBD1; size: once
CDR3: CASSLQPGPGAEAFF; DNA: TGTGCCAGCAGTTTGCAGCCAGGACCTGGGGCTGAAGCTTTCTTT; V: TRBV27; J: TRBJ1-1; D: NA; size: once
CDR3: CASSLGTGGEQYF; DNA: TGTGCCAGCAGCTTAGGGACAGGGGGCGAGCAGTACTTC; V: TRBV7-2; J: TRBJ2-7; D: TRBD1; size: NA
CDR3: CASWTPAGTANSPLHF; DNA: TGTGCCAGCTGGACTCCCGCCGGGACAGCCAATTCACCCCTCCACTTT; V: TRBV6-6; J: TRBJ1-6; D: TRBD1; size: NA
CDR3: CAISGPGQGHYEQYF; DNA: TGTGCCATCAGTGGTCCGGGACAGGGCCACTACGAGCAGTACTTC; V: TRBV10-3; J: TRBJ2-7; D: TRBD1; size: once
CDR3: CASNPTSGDSYEQYF; DNA: TGTGCCAGCAATCCTACTAGCGGCGACTCCTACGAGCAGTACTTC; V: TRBV2; J: TRBJ2-7; D: TRBD2; size: once
CDR3: CASSSGTSGSSNEQFF; DNA: TGTGCCAGCAGTTCTGGGACTAGCGGGAGTAGTAATGAGCAGTTCTTC; V: TRBV27; J: TRBJ2-1; D: TRBD2; size: NA
CDR3: CATSRGGGFSYEQYF; DNA: TGTGCCACCAGCAGGGGCGGGGGGTTCTCCTACGAGCAGTACTTC; V: TRBV15; J: TRBJ2-7; D: TRBD2; size: NA
CDR3: CASSRPSEAFF; DNA: TGTGCCAGCAGCCGACCCAGTGAAGCTTTCTTT; V: TRBV6-1; J: TRBJ1-1; D: NA; size: NA
CDR3: CASTSRGESYNEQFF; DNA: TGTGCCAGCACCTCGCGGGGCGAGTCCTACAATGAGCAGTTCTTC; V: TRBV6-6; J: TRBJ2-1; D: NA; size: NA
CDR3: CASSESVVTGELFF; DNA: TGTGCCAGCAGTGAAAGCGTTGTCACCGGGGAGCTGTTTTTT; V: TRBV6-1; J: TRBJ2-2; D: NA; size: NA